This TCR beta chain derives from a study of shared clonotypes between healthy human individuals. General study findings and limits: Larger richness was generally estimated for naive than memory subsets.

A single count supports this clone. Its antigen is currently unknown. Profiled with immunoSEQ multiplex PCR; TCRdb holds only in-frame clones, not every one. Of some 550,000 clones in the sample, almost 97% are singletons; the top ten hold approximately 0.057%. Germline-derived CDR1 and CDR2 are SGDLS and YYNGEE. The CDR3 runs to 15 residues. Trimming pared 4 bases from V and 4 bases from J, leaving 15 bases between. The chain has TRBV9 and TRBJ2-1; TRBD1 might be the D (6 bases). The sequence was collected from a woman in her thirties in good health. Sequences were obtained from naive CD4+ T cells sorted from blood. Subset given: CD45RA+ positively selected. CDR3 region: CASSTRGALYNEQFF. Here the CDR3 DNA reads TGTGCCAGCAGCACCAGGGGAGCCCTGTACAATGAGCAGTTCTTC. Combining the CDR3 with reference TRBV9 and TRBJ2-1 gives the whole variable domain DSGVTQTPKHLITATGQRVTLRCSPRSGDLSVYWYQQSLDQGLQFLIQYYNGEERAKGNILERFSAQQFPDLHSELNLSSLELGDSALYFCASSTRGALYNEQFFGPGTRLTVL.